This TCR beta chain was identified in a study of vaccination and CD4 T cells after COVID-19. Study background: Diagnosis preceded the drawing of post-COVID samples by a median roughly 93 days (range 35 to 161). Investigators stimulated cells with overlapping spike peptides drawn from SARS-CoV-2, HCoV-NL63, HCoV-OC43 and HCoV-229E.

CDR3 length: 12 amino acids. Sequencing of cultured CD4+ T cell DNA used the Oncomine TCR Beta short-read assay. One entry per CDR3 protein, called by TCRdb with MiXCR from the PCR reads. The table records some 10,000 distinct CDR3 sequences, approximately 50% of them present only once. As for this clonotype: Its antigen is unknown.

Treatment denoted: roughly 11-day PBMC culture with coronavirus spike peptide pools or control peptides (ViraFEST assay). In the ViraFEST assay, peptide-pool expansion preceded TCR sequencing of expanded clonotypes. Findings and caveats of the study: Spike mono-reactivity was evident in 304 of the 307 vaccine-specific clones derived from convalescent patients.

The TCR comes from a human donor who had recovered from COVID-19. The chain is built from TRBV21-1 and TRBJ2-7; TRBD1 reflects the table's D call only, with no check against the DNA. TRBV21-1 constitutes a pseudogene. What was sequenced was CD4+ T cells from blood, cultured in vitro. For the CDR3, the DNA is TGTGCCAGCAGCCGGGAAGGGGTCGAGCAGTACTTC. Translated, it gives CASSREGVEQYF.